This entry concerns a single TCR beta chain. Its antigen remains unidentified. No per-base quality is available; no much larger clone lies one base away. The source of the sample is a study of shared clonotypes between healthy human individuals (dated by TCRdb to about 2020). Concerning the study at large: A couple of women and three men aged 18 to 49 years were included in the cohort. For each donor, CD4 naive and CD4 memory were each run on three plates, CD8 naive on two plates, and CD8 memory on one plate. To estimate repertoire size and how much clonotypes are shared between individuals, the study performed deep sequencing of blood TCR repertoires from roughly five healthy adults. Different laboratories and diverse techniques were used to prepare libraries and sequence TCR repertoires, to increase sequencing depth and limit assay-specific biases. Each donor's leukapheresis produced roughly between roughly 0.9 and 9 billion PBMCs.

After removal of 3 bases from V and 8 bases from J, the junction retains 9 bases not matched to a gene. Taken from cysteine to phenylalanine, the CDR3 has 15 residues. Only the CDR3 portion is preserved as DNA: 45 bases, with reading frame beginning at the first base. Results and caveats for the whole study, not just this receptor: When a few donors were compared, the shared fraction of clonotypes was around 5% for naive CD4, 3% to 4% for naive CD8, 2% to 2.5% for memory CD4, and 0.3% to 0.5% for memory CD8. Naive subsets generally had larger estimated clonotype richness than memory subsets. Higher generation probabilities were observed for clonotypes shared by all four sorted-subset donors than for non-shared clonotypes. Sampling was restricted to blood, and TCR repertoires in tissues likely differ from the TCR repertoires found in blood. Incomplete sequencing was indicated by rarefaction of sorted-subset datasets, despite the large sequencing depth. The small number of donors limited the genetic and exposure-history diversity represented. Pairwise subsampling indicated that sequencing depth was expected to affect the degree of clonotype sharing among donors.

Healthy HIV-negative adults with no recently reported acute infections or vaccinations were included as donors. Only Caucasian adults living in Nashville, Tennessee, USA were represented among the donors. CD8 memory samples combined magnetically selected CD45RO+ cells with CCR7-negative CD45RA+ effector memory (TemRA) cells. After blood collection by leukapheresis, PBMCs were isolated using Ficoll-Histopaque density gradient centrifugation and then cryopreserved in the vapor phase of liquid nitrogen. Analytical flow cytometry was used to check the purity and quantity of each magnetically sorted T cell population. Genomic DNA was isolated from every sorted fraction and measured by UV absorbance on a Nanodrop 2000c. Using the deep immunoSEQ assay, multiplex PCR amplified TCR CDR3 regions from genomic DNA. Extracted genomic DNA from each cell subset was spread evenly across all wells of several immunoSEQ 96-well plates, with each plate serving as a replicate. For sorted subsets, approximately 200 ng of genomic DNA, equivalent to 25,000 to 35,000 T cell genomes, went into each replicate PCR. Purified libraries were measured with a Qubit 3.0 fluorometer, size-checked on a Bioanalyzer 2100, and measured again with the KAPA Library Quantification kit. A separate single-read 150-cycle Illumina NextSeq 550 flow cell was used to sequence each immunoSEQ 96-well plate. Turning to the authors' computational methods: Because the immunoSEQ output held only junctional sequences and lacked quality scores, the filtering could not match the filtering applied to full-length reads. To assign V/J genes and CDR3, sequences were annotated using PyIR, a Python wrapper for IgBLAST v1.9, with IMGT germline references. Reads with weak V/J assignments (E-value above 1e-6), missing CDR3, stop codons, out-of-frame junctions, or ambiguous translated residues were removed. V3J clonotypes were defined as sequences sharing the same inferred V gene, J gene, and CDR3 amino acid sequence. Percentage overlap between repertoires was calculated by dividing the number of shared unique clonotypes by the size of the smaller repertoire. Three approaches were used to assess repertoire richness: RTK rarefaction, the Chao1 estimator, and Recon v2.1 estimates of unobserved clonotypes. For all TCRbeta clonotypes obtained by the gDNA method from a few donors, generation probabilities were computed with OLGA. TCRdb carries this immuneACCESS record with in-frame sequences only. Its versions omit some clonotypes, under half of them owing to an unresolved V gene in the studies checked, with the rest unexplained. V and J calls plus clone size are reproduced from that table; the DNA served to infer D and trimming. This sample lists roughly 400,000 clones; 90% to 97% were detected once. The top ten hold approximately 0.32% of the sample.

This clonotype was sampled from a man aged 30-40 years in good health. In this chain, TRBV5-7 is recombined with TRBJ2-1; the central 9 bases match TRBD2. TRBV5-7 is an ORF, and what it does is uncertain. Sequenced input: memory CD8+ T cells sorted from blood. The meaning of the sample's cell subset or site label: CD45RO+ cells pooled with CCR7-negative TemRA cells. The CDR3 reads CASSSVSGSGDEQFF. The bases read TGTGCCAGCAGCTCCGTTAGCGGGAGTGGGGATGAGCAGTTCTTC.